These 27 T cell receptor beta chains originate from one sample sequenced in a study of blood T cell repertoires in COVID-19. Profiling relied on immunoSEQ multiplex PCR, and the TCRdb table lists in-frame clones only, not all of them. The sample consists of some 62,000 clones, 75% to 90% of them appearing once. Sequences were obtained from peripheral blood. Receptor source: a woman aged 60-75 years with COVID-19, enrolled during active disease.

The V gene is TRBV7-2, the J gene TRBJ1-1; D is perhaps TRBD1 (6 bases). This CDR3 has 15 residues. Trimming cost V 5 bases and J 3 bases, with 16 bases left between them. Germline V gives CDR1 SGHTA, CDR2 FQGNSA. The chain's CDR3 is CASSPLPGQHTEAFF. DNA of the CDR3: TGTGCCAGCAGCCCCCTCCCGGGACAACACACTGAAGCTTTCTTT.

The genes are TRBV30 and TRBJ2-7; 10 bases agree with TRBD1. From germline, CDR1 is GTSNPN and CDR2 SVGIG (reference sequence). CDR3 length equals 13 residues. V lost 7 bases and J lost 5; bases outside the gene matches: 8. CDR3 protein: CASTGTGDNEQYF. CDR3 nucleotides: TGTGCCTCCACCGGGACAGGGGATAACGAGCAGTACTTC.

This clone was counted a few times. CDR3 DNA sequence: TGTGCCAGCTCACCGGGTGGCCAGAGGGAGCAGTACTTC. Its translation is CASSPGGQREQYF. The chain carries TRBV18 and TRBJ2-7; D uncertain. CDR1 and CDR2 (germline): KGHSH, LQKENI. This CDR3 has 13 amino acids. The V end was cut by 3 bases, the J end by 7 bases, with 13 bases between. Supplemented by reference TRBV18 and TRBJ2-7, the full variable domain reads NAGVMQNPRHLVRRRGQEARLRCSPMKGHSHVYWYRQLPEEGLKFMVYLQKENIIDESGMPKERFSAEFPKEGPSILRIQQVVRGDSAAYFCASSPGGQREQYFGPGTRLTVT.

This clone was detected only once. The chain is built from TRBV18 and TRBJ1-1; tentatively, D is TRBD1 (5 bases). Per the germline V gene, CDR1 is KGHSH and CDR2 is LQKENI. The CDR3 totals 14 residues. Trimming cost V 2 bases and J 9 bases, with 16 bases left between them. CDR3 sequence: CASSPLQSEGQAFF. In nucleotides, the CDR3 is TGTGCCAGCTCACCATTACAATCGGAGGGGCAAGCTTTCTTT.

This chain uses TRBV19 with TRBJ1-1; possibly TRBD1 for D (6 bases). Germline-derived CDR1 and CDR2 are LNHDA and SQIVND (reference sequence). The germline V and J ends were trimmed by 7 bases and 1 base, with 7 bases remaining between them. The CDR3 length is 12 residues. CDR3: CASTQGNTEAFF. CDR3 in DNA: TGTGCCAGTACACAGGGGAACACTGAAGCTTTCTTT.

This clone has just a few counts. The rearrangement joins TRBV9 to TRBJ1-4; TRBD1 matches at 7 bases. Germline V CDR1 and CDR2: SGDLS, YYNGEE. There are 14 residues in the CDR3. V dropped 3 bases and J dropped 7; count of bases not matched to a gene: 6. The CDR3 loop reads CASSARQGSEKLFF. In nucleotides, the CDR3 is TGTGCCAGCAGCGCTCGACAGGGAAGTGAAAAACTGTTTTTT.

The chain has TRBV7-2 and TRBJ1-1, with a possible D match to TRBD1 (5 bases). The CDR3 loop spans 15 amino acids. With 1 base removed from V and 4 bases from J, the gap between germline ends came to 13 bases. Germline CDR1 SGHTA, CDR2 FQGNSA. This chain's CDR3 is CASSLGWGGSTEAFF. For the CDR3, the DNA is TGTGCCAGCAGCTTAGGCTGGGGCGGCTCCACTGAAGCTTTCTTT.

In DNA form, the CDR3 reads TGTGCCAGCAGTCCCCGACTAGCGGAGCACTACGAGCAGTACTTC. This gives the protein CASSPRLAEHYEQYF. The rearrangement uses TRBV6-5 and TRBJ2-7; 9 bases match TRBD2. This CDR3 has 15 residues. With 5 bases clipped from V and 3 bases from J, the junction kept 8 bases outside the gene matches. Germline loops: CDR1 MNHEY, CDR2 SVGAGI.

The genes are TRBV21-1 and TRBJ2-7; whether TRBD1, the table's D call, matches the DNA was not checked. TRBV21-1 is listed as a pseudogene. The CDR3 totals 15 residues. CDR3 region: CATPTRDTTYYEQYF. CDR3 bases: TGTGCCACGCCGACCCGGGACACAACTTACTACGAGCAGTACTTC.

This chain links TRBV10-3 with TRBJ2-7; D remains unclear. The CDR3 extends over 13 amino acids. The germline V gene encodes CDR1 ENHRY and CDR2 SYGVKD. V lost 7 bases and J lost 0, with 10 bases in between. The CDR3 coding sequence is TGTGCCATCAATCAGGAAAGCTCCTACGAGCAGTACTTC. This encodes CAINQESSYEQYF.

In this sample, this clone turned up a few times. The rearrangement links TRBV19 to TRBJ2-7; 8 bases are shared with TRBD2. J lost 7 bases, V lost 5 bases, and 7 bases had no gene match. Germline CDR1 and CDR2: LNHDA and SQIVND (reference sequence). This CDR3 has 13 amino acids. CDR3 sequence reads: CASSSGLAREQYF. For the CDR3, the DNA is TGTGCCAGTAGTTCAGGACTAGCCCGGGAGCAGTACTTC.

The gene calls are TRBV6-5 and TRBJ2-7; D may be TRBD1 (6 bases). Trimming removed 6 bases at V and 1 base at J, with 10 bases between. The CDR3 totals 13 residues. In germline, CDR1 is MNHEY, CDR2 SVGAGI. The CDR3 sequence: CASSLGQSYEQYF. For the CDR3, the DNA is TGTGCCAGCAGCTTAGGACAGTCCTACGAGCAGTACTTC.

The V call is TRBV19, the J call TRBJ2-5, with TRBD1 matching 9 bases. The CDR3 length is 12 residues. Germline V gene lookup returns CDR1 LNHDA and CDR2 SQIVND (reference sequence). V was clipped by 10 bases and J by 2 bases; unmatched bases: 2. CDR3 nucleotides: TGTGCCACCGGGACAGGGCAAGAGACCCAGTACTTC. As protein: CATGTGQETQYF. Complete variable domain (other parts from reference TRBV19 and TRBJ2-5): DGGITQSPKYLFRKEGQNVTLSCEQNLNHDAMYWYRQDPGQGLRLIYYSQIVNDFQKGDIAEGYSVSREKKESFPLTVTSAQKNPTAFYLCATGTGQETQYFGPGTRLLVL.

The V and J genes are TRBV19 and TRBJ2-1; 12 nucleotides align to TRBD2. Germline loops: CDR1 LNHDA, CDR2 SQIVND (reference sequence). The junction had 3 bases not matched to a gene; V was cut back by 6 bases and J by 3 bases. The CDR3 has 15 residues. The CDR3 region is CASRTSGRNYNEQFF. CDR3 DNA sequence: TGTGCCAGTAGGACTAGCGGGAGAAACTACAATGAGCAGTTCTTC.

J is TRBJ1-5 and V is TRBV5-6; 11 bases align to TRBD1. V gave up 1 base and J gave up 2 bases; unmatched junction bases: 5. The CDR3 covers 17 residues. The germline V gene encodes CDR1 SGHDT and CDR2 YYEEEE. The CDR3 sequence is CASSLSLGQGGNQPQHF. Here the CDR3 DNA reads TGTGCCAGCAGCTTGTCCCTGGGACAGGGGGGCAATCAGCCCCAGCATTTT.

This chain connects TRBV6-5 to TRBJ1-4; D gene unclear. Germline-derived CDR1 and CDR2 are MNHEY and SVGAGI. The CDR3 covers 12 residues. V was trimmed by 6 bases and J by 4 bases, leaving 6 bases between them. In nucleotides, the CDR3 is TGTGCCAGCAGCGGTAATAATGAAAAACTGTTTTTT. Its protein product is CASSGNNEKLFF.

The V call is TRBV6-2 or TRBV6-3, the J call TRBJ2-3, with 11 bases that match TRBD2. The CDR3 is 16 amino acids. Germline V lookup: CDR1 MNHEY, CDR2 SVGEGT. V lost 6 bases and J lost 6; bases outside the gene matches: 11. The CDR3 DNA reads as TGTGCCAGCAGCGCCCCGACTAGCGGGACGACGGATACGCAGTATTTT. Protein sequence: CASSAPTSGTTDTQYF.

This chain links TRBV20-1 with TRBJ1-3; D not certain. The CDR3 is made up of 11 amino acids. Trimming took off 0 bases at V and 7 bases at J, with 4 bases between the two ends. Germline V lookup: CDR1 DFQATT, CDR2 SNEGSKA (reference sequence). CDR3 residues: CSARDQNTIYF. CDR3 DNA: TGCAGTGCTAGAGATCAGAACACCATATATTTT.

V usage is TRBV11-1 and J usage is TRBJ1-2; possible D gene TRBD1, 5 bases. The CDR3 contains 14 residues. The V end lost 4 bases, the J end lost 4 bases, and 13 bases lay between the germline ends. CDR1 is SGHAT, CDR2 FQDESV, per germline (reference sequence). CDR3 amino acids: CASSSGGGVYGYTF. The CDR3 DNA reads TGTGCCAGCAGCTCTGGTGGAGGGGTCTATGGCTACACCTTC.

V is TRBV7-9 and J is TRBJ1-4; 8 nucleotides line up with TRBD1. Germline CDR1 is SEHNR and CDR2 is FQNEAQ (reference sequence). This CDR3 contains 17 residues. Trimming took 4 bases from V and 2 from J; bases not matched to a gene: 9. Here the CDR3 reads CASSSGQGGGTNEKLFF. Written as DNA, the CDR3 is TGTGCCAGCAGCTCCGGACAGGGCGGGGGCACTAATGAAAAACTGTTTTTT.

The chain recombines TRBV7-2 with TRBJ2-7; 12 nucleotides match TRBD2. The CDR3 contains 16 residues. CDR1 is SGHTA, CDR2 FQGNSA, per germline. J lost 6 bases, V lost 1 base, and 7 bases had no gene match. As DNA, the CDR3 is TGTGCCAGCAGCTTAGGGTCGACTAGCGGGAGCCCCGAGCAGTACTTC. Translated, it gives CASSLGSTSGSPEQYF.

This chain connects TRBV3-1 (or the pseudogene TRBV3-2) to TRBJ1-2; D is unclear. The CDR3 is 13 amino acids. Deletions cut 0 bases from V and 5 bases from J, with 7 bases between. Germline V gene lookup returns CDR1 LGHDT and CDR2 YNNKEL (reference sequence). The DNA for the CDR3 is TGTGCCAGCAGCCAAGAATCGTTATATGGCTACACCTTC. Translation: CASSQESLYGYTF.

V usage is TRBV19 and J usage is TRBJ1-4; 10 bases fit TRBD1. The V segment lost 7 bases and the J segment 8 bases; nucleotides outside the gene matches: 10. The germline V gene has CDR1 LNHDA and CDR2 SQIVND (reference sequence). The CDR3 is 15 residues long. CDR3 nucleotides: TGTGCCAGTATGAAGAGACAGGGGGCAGCGGAAAAACTGTTTTTT. This translates into CASMKRQGAAEKLFF.

V and J are TRBV7-2 and TRBJ2-3; TRBD2 matches 13 bases. The CDR3 loop spans 15 amino acids. V gave up 8 bases and J gave up 4 bases; unmatched junction bases: 6. In germline, CDR1 is SGHTA, CDR2 FQGNSA. This CDR3 is CASLTSGRAADTQYF. The CDR3 region has the DNA TGTGCCAGCCTAACTAGCGGGAGGGCCGCAGATACGCAGTATTTT.

The genes are TRBV5-1 and TRBJ2-3, with 9 nucleotides matching TRBD2. V lost 4 bases to trimming and J lost 4 bases; unmatched junction nucleotides: 4. This CDR3 comprises 14 residues. Germline CDR1 is SGHRS and CDR2 is YFSETQ. The CDR3 loop is CASSPGTSPDTQYF. The CDR3 nucleotides read TGCGCCAGCAGCCCCGGGACTAGCCCAGATACGCAGTATTTT.

The gene calls are TRBV27 and TRBJ1-5, with 7 bases identical to TRBD1. Germline V gene lookup returns CDR1 MNHEY and CDR2 SMNVEV (reference sequence). CDR3 length equals 14 residues. V lost 5 bases, J lost 3 bases, and 4 bases stayed unmatched. CDR3 sequence (DNA): TGTGCCAGCAGTGGGGGACAGTCCAATCAGCCCCAGCATTTT. Protein product: CASSGGQSNQPQHF.

The rearrangement uses TRBV7-2 and TRBJ1-3; a possible D gene is TRBD1 (6 bases). The germline gives CDR1 SGHTA, CDR2 FQGNSA. The CDR3 length is 16 residues. V was shortened by 4 bases and J by 4 bases, with 17 bases between the two germline ends. CDR3 amino acids: CASSSGTGLGGNTIYF. CDR3 sequence (DNA): TGTGCCAGCAGCTCGGGCACAGGGCTCGGCGGAAACACCATATATTTT.